This TCR beta chain is from a study of tumor and adjacent non-tumor tissue in lung cancer. RNA was extracted from bulk tissue without any cell sorting. This non-tumor lung sample came from over 3 cm beyond the tumor edge. Chemotherapy-naive patients with new lung cancer underwent thoracic surgery in China, August–late 2014. This clonotype was detected ten times or more. Antigen specificity is unknown. Three rounds of nested PCR, following a modified ARM-PCR protocol, produced the TCRbeta library. TCRdb reprocessed the multiplex PCR reads via MiXCR and lists one record per CDR3 protein. The sample contains 100,000 or so distinct CDR3 sequences, 80% of which appear only once. General study results and limits: Normal lung showed higher cumulative top 100 clone frequency than tumor.

This CDR3 has 13 amino acids. Deletions cut 3 bases from V and 4 bases from J, with 7 bases between. The V call is TRBV12-3 or TRBV12-4, the J call TRBJ1-5; no clear D gene. Input material: distant non-tumor lung tissue. This receptor was identified in a man between 60 and 75 years old with small cell lung cancer. The CDR3 DNA reads as TGTGCCAGCAGTTTGACCACTAATCAGCCCCAGCATTTT. The encoded protein is CASSLTTNQPQHF.